What follows are 7 T cell receptor beta chains derived from one specimen sequenced in a study of regulatory T cells in long-lasting Graves disease. The TCR beta library used iRepertoire HTBI primers with Arm-PCR amplification of CDR3. TCRdb re-derived calls from the multiplex PCR reads in MiXCR, one entry per CDR3 protein. Counted here are fewer than 550,000 distinct CDR3 sequences, 15% to 20% occurring once; the ten biggest clones make up 20% to 30%. The time point is: newly diagnosed GD, antithyroid drugs for less than 3 months. The TCR library was made from RNA that had been extracted from PBMCs in TRIzol. The data also belong to a second study, concerning T cells in Graves' hyperthyroidism and ophthalmopathy.

The sequenced sample was peripheral blood mononuclear cells (PBMCs), obtained at new diagnosis, from a patient treated with antithyroid drugs. Every receptor here comes from a woman in her forties or fifties with Graves disease.

This clonotype was recorded many times. The V and J genes are TRBV10-3 and TRBJ2-7, with D perhaps matching TRBD2 (5 bases). V lost 7 bases and J 4 bases, leaving 14 bases between the germline ends. Germline loops: CDR1 ENHRY, CDR2 SYGVKD. There are 13 residues in the CDR3. CDR3 DNA sequence: TGTGCCATCAAAGACCCGGGCGGGTACGAGCAGTACTTC. This sequence encodes CAIKDPGGYEQYF.

This clonotype was recorded many times. This rearrangement joins TRBV12-3 or TRBV12-4 to TRBJ2-3; tentative D call: TRBD2 (5 bases). This CDR3 comprises 13 residues. V lost 3 bases and J lost 5, with 9 bases in between. The CDR3 bases are TGTGCCAGCAGTTTGTATCGGGGAGATACGCAGTATTTT. Translated, it gives CASSLYRGDTQYF.

The table lists this clonotype with a few counts. The chain recombines TRBV27 with TRBJ2-3; 9 nucleotides agree with TRBD1. The CDR3 contains 15 residues. The germline V gene encodes CDR1 MNHEY and CDR2 SMNVEV (reference sequence). The V segment lost 6 bases and the J segment 1 base; nucleotides outside the gene matches: 5. The CDR3 spells CASRSWTGGTDTQYF. CDR3 DNA sequence: TGTGCCAGCAGGTCCTGGACAGGGGGCACAGATACGCAGTATTTT.

This clonotype was counted ten times or more. The V and J genes are TRBV5-1 and TRBJ2-3; D might be TRBD2 (6 bases). The CDR3 length is 16 residues. V was pared by 0 bases and J by 4 bases, with 15 bases between. The germline V gene encodes CDR1 SGHRS and CDR2 YFSETQ. This chain's CDR3 is CASSLDSSQRADTQYF. CDR3 DNA sequence: TGCGCCAGCAGCTTGGATAGTAGCCAGCGGGCAGATACGCAGTATTTT.

This clonotype showed up many times. This chain joins TRBV20-1 and TRBJ2-3, with D uncertain. The V end was cut by 3 bases, the J end by 2 bases, with 6 bases between. In germline, CDR1 is DFQATT, CDR2 SNEGSKA (reference sequence). CDR3 length: 12 amino acids. CDR3 in DNA: TGCAGTGCTAGCCCCTACACAGATACGCAGTATTTT. Amino acids: CSASPYTDTQYF.

The chain links TRBV3-1 to TRBJ2-1; possible D gene TRBD2, 5 bases. Per the germline V gene, CDR1 is LGHDT and CDR2 is YNNKEL (reference sequence). This CDR3 comprises 15 residues. V gave up 6 bases and J gave up 0 bases, with 12 bases separating them. The CDR3 sequence is CASRVTGSSYNEQFF. The CDR3 region has the DNA TGTGCCAGCAGAGTGACGGGGAGCTCCTACAATGAGCAGTTCTTC.

Comment on this clonotype: The junction does not match germline at one end; this may be a read error. The chain carries TRBV6-2 or TRBV6-3 and TRBJ1-2; D ambiguous. The CDR3 spans 14 residues. Germline V lookup: CDR1 MNHEY, CDR2 SVGEGT. CDR3 in DNA: TGTGCCAGCGGTTACTCGAAGTGGGGATACGGCTACACCTTC. The encoded protein is CASGYSKWGYGYTF.